The clone carrying this T cell receptor (beta chain) was seen a handful of times. V shed 7 bases and J shed 2 bases, with 9 bases lying between them. CDR3 length: 12 amino acids. Germline-derived CDR1 and CDR2 are SEHNR and FQNEAQ (reference sequence). The time point here: persistent/refractory GD, antithyroid drugs over 5 years with positive TRAb. RNA extracted from PBMCs served as the sequencing template. Investigators prepared the TCR beta libraries by applying iRepertoire HTBI primers and Arm-PCR of CDR3 regions. TCRdb re-analysed the multiplex PCR reads in MiXCR, keeping a single row per CDR3 protein. Found here are 600,000 to 850,000 distinct CDR3 sequences, 30% of them singletons; the top ten hold roughly 40%. The entry originates in a study of regulatory T cells in long-lasting Graves disease.

This material consisted of peripheral blood mononuclear cells (PBMCs), taken when the disease was refractory, from a patient treated with antithyroid drugs. The chain employs TRBV7-9 and TRBJ2-7, with D perhaps matching TRBD2 (6 bases). The clonotype comes from a female donor with Graves disease. The CDR3 DNA reads as TGTGCCAGCACTAGCGCCGCCTACGAGCAGTACTTC. Translating it yields CASTSAAYEQYF. Using reference TRBV7-9 and TRBJ2-7 for the parts outside the CDR3, the full variable domain is DTGVSQNPRHKITKRGQNVTFRCDPISEHNRLYWYRQTLGQGPEFLTYFQNEAQLEKSRLLSDRFSAERPKGSFSTLEIQRTEQGDSAMYLCASTSAAYEQYFGPGTRLTVT.